Below, 13 T cell receptor beta chains from the same sample are listed, as sequenced in a study of blood T cells in healthy people across ages. A J-beta primer mix and a sample-barcoded 5' primer were used in a second PCR of roughly 6 to 11 cycles. One entry per CDR3 protein results from TCRdb running MiXCR on the 5' RACE reads. In the table there are fewer than 1 million distinct CDR3 sequences, more than 40% of which are singletons. The specimen was blood. The receptors come from a man between 60 and 70 years old in good health.

The chain uses TRBV5-6 and TRBJ2-5; no firm D call. The CDR3 runs to 14 residues. Looked up from germline, CDR1 is SGHDT and CDR2 is YYEEEE. The ends were cut back, 7 bases at V and 1 base at J, with 14 bases in the middle. The CDR3 protein is CASGRVSRQETQYF. DNA of the CDR3: TGTGCCAGCGGGCGTGTCAGCCGCCAAGAGACCCAGTACTTC.

J is TRBJ1-2 and V is TRBV24-1; 7 bases fit TRBD1. V lost 5 bases to trimming and J lost 2 bases; unmatched junction nucleotides: 10. Per the germline V gene, CDR1 is KGHDR and CDR2 is SFDVKD. The CDR3 length is 16 residues. The CDR3 DNA follows: TGTGCCACCAGTGGATTAACCGCAGGGGGGAACTATGGCTACACCTTC. As protein: CATSGLTAGGNYGYTF.

The chain recombines TRBV15 with TRBJ2-7, with 8 bases matching TRBD1. Germline assignment: CDR1 LNHNV and CDR2 YYDKDF (reference sequence). This CDR3 has 16 amino acids. After removal of 1 base from V and 2 bases from J, the junction contained 7 bases not matched to a gene. The CDR3 DNA reads as TGTGCCACCAGCAGAGCAGGACAGGGCAATGCCTACGAGCAGTACTTC. It translates to CATSRAGQGNAYEQYF. The full variable domain, completed using reference TRBV15 and TRBJ2-7, is DAMVIQNPRYQVTQFGKPVTLSCSQTLNHNVMYWYQQKSSQAPKLLFHYYDKDFNNEADTPDNFQSRRPNTSFCFLDIRSPGLGDTAMYLCATSRAGQGNAYEQYFGPGTRLTVT.

V and J are TRBV7-2 and TRBJ2-1; D call uncertain. V lost 1 base to trimming and J lost 7 bases, with 11 bases between them. The CDR3 loop spans 14 amino acids. Germline V gene lookup returns CDR1 SGHTA and CDR2 FQGNSA. In DNA, the CDR3 is TGTGCCAGCAGCTTAGTAGGCGTAGGAAATGAGCAGTTCTTC. Translated: CASSLVGVGNEQFF.

The rearrangement links TRBV6-5 to TRBJ2-3; the match to TRBD1 covers 9 bases. The germline gives CDR1 MNHEY, CDR2 SVGAGI. V trimming: 5 bases; J trimming: 6 bases; junction bases outside the gene matches: 9. The CDR3 has 15 residues. The CDR3 DNA reads TGTGCCAGCAGTCACTTGGGACAGGGTCCCGATACGCAGTATTTT. This sequence encodes CASSHLGQGPDTQYF.

This rearrangement joins TRBV10-3 to TRBJ2-7; D perhaps matches TRBD2 (6 bases). Germline loops: CDR1 ENHRY, CDR2 SYGVKD. The CDR3 extends over 14 amino acids. Trimming shortened V by 6 bases and J by 4 bases, and 16 bases separated the two germline ends. The CDR3 reads CAISPGGAYYEQYF. In DNA, the CDR3 is TGTGCCATCAGCCCCGGAGGGGCTTATTACGAGCAGTACTTC.

V and J are TRBV28 and TRBJ1-6, with unresolved D. V gave up 5 bases and J gave up 3 bases, with 11 bases separating them. Germline CDR1 MDHEN, CDR2 SYDVKM. The CDR3 contains 15 residues. CDR3 in DNA: TGTGCCAGCAGTACTACAGTCCTCTATAATTCACCCCTCCACTTT. Translated: CASSTTVLYNSPLHF.

This sequence joins TRBV12-3 or TRBV12-4 and TRBJ2-5; the D gene could be TRBD1 or TRBD2 (5 bases each). The CDR3 has 16 amino acids. V was cut by 2 bases and J by 1 base, with 14 bases left in between. CDR3 amino acids: CASSLWGVGTQETQYF. The CDR3 DNA follows: TGTGCCAGCAGTTTATGGGGAGTCGGGACCCAAGAGACCCAGTACTTC.

Of note for this clonotype: One end of the junction varies from germline; a read error may be responsible. This chain connects TRBV6-2 or TRBV6-3 to TRBJ2-1, with 12 nucleotides matching TRBD2. Germline V gene lookup returns CDR1 MNHEY and CDR2 SVGEGT. This CDR3 spans 15 amino acids. CDR3 region: CASRTASGGANEKFF. The CDR3 DNA follows: TGTGCCAGCAGGACCGCTAGCGGGGGGGCCAATGAGAAGTTCTTC.

The V gene is TRBV11-2, the J gene TRBJ1-1; 7 bases are a match to TRBD1. CDR1 and CDR2 from the germline V gene are SGHAT and FQNNGV. Losses at the gene ends were 3 bases for V and 5 bases for J; bases not matched to a gene: 6. This CDR3 region has 14 residues. CDR3 in amino acids: CASSLTGMGTEAFF. DNA for the CDR3: TGTGCCAGCAGCTTGACAGGGATGGGGACTGAAGCTTTCTTT.

This CDR3 is CASSVRVSYEQYF. The CDR3 DNA follows: TGTGCCAGCAGTGTTCGGGTCTCCTACGAGCAGTACTTC. The rearrangement uses TRBV27 and TRBJ2-7, with D unresolved. The CDR3 covers 13 residues. Germline V gives CDR1 MNHEY, CDR2 SMNVEV (reference sequence). Between the trimmed V and J ends, which lost 5 bases and 0 bases, there was a span of 8 bases.

This clonotype was counted only a few times. This sequence joins TRBV9 and TRBJ2-6; unclear D gene. Trimming pared 3 bases from V and 1 base from J, leaving 8 bases between. The germline CDR1 and CDR2 sequences are SGDLS and YYNGEE. This CDR3 comprises 15 residues. CDR3: CASSALLSGANVLTF. CDR3 coding DNA: TGTGCCAGCAGCGCCCTGCTTTCTGGGGCCAACGTCCTGACTTTC.

The chain carries TRBV7-2 and TRBJ2-7, with a weak D call TRBD2 (6 bases). The CDR3 contains 15 residues. The germline gives CDR1 SGHTA, CDR2 FQGNSA. V shed 8 bases and J shed 2 bases, with 19 bases lying between them. The CDR3 nucleotides read TGTGCCAGCGGGACGACCGGGGGAGCCCCCTACGAGCAGTACTTC. Amino acids: CASGTTGGAPYEQYF. Filled out from reference TRBV7-2 and TRBJ2-7, the complete variable domain reads GAGVSQSPSNKVTEKGKDVELRCDPISGHTALYWYRQSLGQGLEFLIYFQGNSAPDKSGLPSDRFSAERTGGSVSTLTIQRTQQEDSAVYLCASGTTGGAPYEQYFGPGTRLTVT.